This is a list of T cell receptor beta chains from one sample in a study of blood T cell repertoires in COVID-19. Using immunoSEQ multiplex PCR, the repertoire was profiled, and TCRdb retains in-frame clones only, with some absent. The table lists about 67,000 clones, more than 75% of them singletons. The specimen sequenced was peripheral blood. Source of these receptors: a man in his fifties or sixties with active COVID-19. Both conserved end residues are trimmed from each CDR3.

cdr3_aa	v_call
ASSLMRTGSYNEQF	TRBV5-1
ASSLGATGNTIY	TRBV5-1
ASRETGGRNQPQH	TRBV10-1
ASSGGTGGETQY	TRBV5-6
ASKYGGNYEQY	TRBV6-5
ASSSGDTQY	TRBV6-5
ASSTGTGMPYEQY	TRBV7-2
ASKRTGGGEQF	TRBV27
ASSNARETQY	TRBV7-2
ASSPYDNEQF	TRBV9